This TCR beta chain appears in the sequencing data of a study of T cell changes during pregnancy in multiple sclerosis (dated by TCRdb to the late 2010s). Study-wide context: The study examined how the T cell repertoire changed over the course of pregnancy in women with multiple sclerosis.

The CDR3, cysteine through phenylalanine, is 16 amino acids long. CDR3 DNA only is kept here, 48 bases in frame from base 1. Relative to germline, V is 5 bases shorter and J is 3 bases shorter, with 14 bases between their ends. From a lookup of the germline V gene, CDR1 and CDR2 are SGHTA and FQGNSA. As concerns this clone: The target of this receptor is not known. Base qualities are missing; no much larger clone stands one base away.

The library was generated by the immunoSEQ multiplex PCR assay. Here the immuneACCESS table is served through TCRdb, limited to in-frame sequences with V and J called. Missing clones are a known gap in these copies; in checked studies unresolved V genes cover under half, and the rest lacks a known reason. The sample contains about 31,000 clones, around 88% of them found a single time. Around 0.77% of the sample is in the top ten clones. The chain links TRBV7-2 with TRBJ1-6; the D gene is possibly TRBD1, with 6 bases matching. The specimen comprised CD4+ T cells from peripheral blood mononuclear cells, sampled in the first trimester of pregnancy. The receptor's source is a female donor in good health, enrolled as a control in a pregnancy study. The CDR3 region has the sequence CASSPTGSGYNSPLHF. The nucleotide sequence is TGTGCCAGCAGCCCCACAGGGTCGGGCTATAATTCACCCCTCCACTTT.